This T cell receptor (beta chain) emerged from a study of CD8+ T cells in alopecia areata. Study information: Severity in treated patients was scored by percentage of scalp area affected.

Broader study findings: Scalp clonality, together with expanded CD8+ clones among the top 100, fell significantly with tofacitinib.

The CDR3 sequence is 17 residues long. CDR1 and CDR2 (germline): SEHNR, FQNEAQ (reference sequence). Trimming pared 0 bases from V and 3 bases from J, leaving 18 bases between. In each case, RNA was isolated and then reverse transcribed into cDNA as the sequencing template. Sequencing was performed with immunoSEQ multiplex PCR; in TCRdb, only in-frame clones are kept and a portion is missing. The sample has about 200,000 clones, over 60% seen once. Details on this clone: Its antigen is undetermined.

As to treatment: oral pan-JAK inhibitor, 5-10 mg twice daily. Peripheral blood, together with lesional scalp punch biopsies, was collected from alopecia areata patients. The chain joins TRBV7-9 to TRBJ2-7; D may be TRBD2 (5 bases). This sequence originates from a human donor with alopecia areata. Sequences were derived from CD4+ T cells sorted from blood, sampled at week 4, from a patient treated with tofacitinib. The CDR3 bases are TGTGCCAGCAGCTTAGCGCTAACGGGCGGAGGATTCTACGAGCAGTACTTC. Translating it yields CASSLALTGGGFYEQYF.